This T cell receptor beta chain derives from a study of neoadjuvant anti-PD-1 for oral cavity cancer. Study-wide background: Nivolumab at 3 mg/kg was mostly given biweekly, three to four doses, pre-surgery. Around day 43, patients without progression received a fourth nivolumab dose before surgery. Notes on the study in general: PBMC Gini-index clonality exceeded responders' in non-responders post-nivolumab.

As to time point: after neoadjuvant nivolumab, at surgical resection. Stage II-IVA oral cavity squamous cell carcinoma was new and untreated by systemic or radiation therapy. Repertoires were generated with immunoSEQ multiplex PCR, while TCRdb's copy carries only in-frame clones and drops some. The table lists 73,000 or so clones, 85% of them singletons. The CDR3 is 13 residues long. With V trimmed by 10 bases and J by 8 bases, 13 bases remained unmatched. From germline, CDR1 is MNHNY and CDR2 SVGAGI (reference sequence). Turning to this clone: The antigen is unknown.

The sequences come from PBMCs, collected after nivolumab (anti-PD-1) treatment. This chain joins TRBV6-6 and TRBJ1-2, with 7 nucleotides matching TRBD1. The TCR sequence derives from a person aged 40 to 85 with oral cavity squamous cell carcinoma. The CDR3 region is CATISTGIGGYTF. The CDR3, as DNA: TGTGCCACAATATCGACAGGGATCGGAGGCTACACCTTC.